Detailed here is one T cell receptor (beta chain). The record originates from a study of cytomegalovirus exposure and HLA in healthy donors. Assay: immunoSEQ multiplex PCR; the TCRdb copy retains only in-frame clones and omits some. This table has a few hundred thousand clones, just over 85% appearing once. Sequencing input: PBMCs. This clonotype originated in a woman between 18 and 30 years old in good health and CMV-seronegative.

Here the CDR3 reads CASSSVTGGASYEQYF. Written as DNA, the CDR3 is TGCGCCAGCAGCTCGGTTACAGGGGGCGCTTCCTACGAGCAGTACTTC. The chain combines TRBV5-1 with TRBJ2-7, with TRBD1 identical over 9 bases. The CDR3 totals 16 residues. Germline CDR1 is SGHRS and CDR2 is YFSETQ. The ends lost 3 bases at V and 1 base at J; junction bases unmatched: 8.